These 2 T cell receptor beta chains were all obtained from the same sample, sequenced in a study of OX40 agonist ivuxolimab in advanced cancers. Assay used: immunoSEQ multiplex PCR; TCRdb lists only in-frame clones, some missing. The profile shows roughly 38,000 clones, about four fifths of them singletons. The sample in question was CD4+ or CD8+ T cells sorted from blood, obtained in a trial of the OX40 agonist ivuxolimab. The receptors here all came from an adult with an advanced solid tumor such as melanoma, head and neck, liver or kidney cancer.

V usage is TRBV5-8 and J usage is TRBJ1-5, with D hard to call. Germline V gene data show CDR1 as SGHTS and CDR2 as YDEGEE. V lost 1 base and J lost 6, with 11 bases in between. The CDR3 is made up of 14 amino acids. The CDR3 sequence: CASSLNWGGQPQHF. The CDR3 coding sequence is TGTGCCAGCAGCTTGAACTGGGGAGGTCAGCCCCAGCATTTT.

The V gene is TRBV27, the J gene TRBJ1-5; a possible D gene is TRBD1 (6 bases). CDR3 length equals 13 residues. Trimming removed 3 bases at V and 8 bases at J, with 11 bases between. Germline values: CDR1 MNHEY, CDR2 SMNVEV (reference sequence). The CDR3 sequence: CASSFTRGEPQHF. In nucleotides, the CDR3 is TGTGCCAGCAGTTTTACCAGGGGTGAGCCCCAGCATTTT.